This TCR beta chain was identified in a study of a mutant IDH1 vaccine in newly diagnosed glioma. For the study at large: During weeks 1, 3, 5, 7, 11, 15, 19 and 23, patients received eight vaccinations. In some groups vaccination began 4-6 weeks post-radiotherapy; others received it with temozolomide. Pretreatment consisted of radiotherapy, temozolomide, or both, with most receiving both.

Looked up from germline, CDR1 is SGHDT and CDR2 is YYEEEE. The V end was cut by 2 bases, the J end by 3 bases, with 14 bases between. The CDR3 contains 15 residues. To note about this clone: Its specificity is not known.

Study findings and constraints: Patients mounted vaccine-induced immune responses in 90% to 95% of cases.

Sequencing was performed with immunoSEQ multiplex PCR; in TCRdb, only in-frame clones are kept and a portion is missing. The sample shows approximately 79,000 clones, approximately 85% of them seen only once. Time point reported: week 23, last vaccination. Vaccination used 300 ug of mutant IDH1 20-mer peptide per dose, with topical imiquimod. The sample consisted of PBMCs, taken from a glioma patient whose treatment included an IDH1 peptide vaccine. The origin of this receptor is a woman aged 45 to 65 with glioma. The chain has TRBV5-6 and TRBJ1-1; D is perhaps TRBD1 (6 bases). CDR3 in DNA: TGTGCCAGCAGCTTAGGGGGGAGTCTCCACACTGAAGCTTTCTTT. This translates into CASSLGGSLHTEAFF.